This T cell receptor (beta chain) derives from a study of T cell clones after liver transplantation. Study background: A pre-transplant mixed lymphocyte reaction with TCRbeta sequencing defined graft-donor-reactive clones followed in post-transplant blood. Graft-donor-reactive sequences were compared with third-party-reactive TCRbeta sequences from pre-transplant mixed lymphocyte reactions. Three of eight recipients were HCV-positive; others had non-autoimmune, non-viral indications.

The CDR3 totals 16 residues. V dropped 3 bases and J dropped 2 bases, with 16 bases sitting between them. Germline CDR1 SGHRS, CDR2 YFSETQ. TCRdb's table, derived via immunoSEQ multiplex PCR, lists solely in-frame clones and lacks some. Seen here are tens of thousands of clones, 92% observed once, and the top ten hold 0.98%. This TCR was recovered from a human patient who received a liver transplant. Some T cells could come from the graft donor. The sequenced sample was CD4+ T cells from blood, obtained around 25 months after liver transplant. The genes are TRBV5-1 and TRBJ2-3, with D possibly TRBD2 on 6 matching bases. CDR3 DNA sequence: TGCGCCAGCAGCTCCGGGAGCGGAACACTCACAGATACGCAGTATTTT. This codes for CASSSGSGTLTDTQYF.